This T cell receptor beta chain is drawn from a study of blood T cell repertoires in COVID-19. Study-wide background: COVID-19 samples, acute and convalescent, were from the United States, Italy and Spain. Sample material is recorded as cDNA or gDNA derived from T cells, B-cell-depleted T cells, or PBMCs.

In germline, CDR1 is SGHNT, CDR2 YYREEE (reference sequence). CDR3 length equals 16 residues. J lost 8 bases, V lost 5 bases, and 9 bases had no gene match. Enrollment of patients from Seattle took place during active infection, with longitudinal follow-up. The assay was immunoSEQ multiplex PCR, and TCRdb's table has in-frame clones only and misses some. The data contain some 70,000 clones, 91% of them singletons. The sequence derives from a man aged 35 to 55 with COVID-19, enrolled during active disease. This chain joins TRBV5-4 and TRBJ2-1; TRBD2 matches 14 bases. The material sequenced was peripheral blood. The CDR3 DNA is TGTGCCAGCAGTTCCCCGACTAGCGGGGGGGCTGATGAGCAGTTCTTC. Amino acid sequence: CASSSPTSGGADEQFF.